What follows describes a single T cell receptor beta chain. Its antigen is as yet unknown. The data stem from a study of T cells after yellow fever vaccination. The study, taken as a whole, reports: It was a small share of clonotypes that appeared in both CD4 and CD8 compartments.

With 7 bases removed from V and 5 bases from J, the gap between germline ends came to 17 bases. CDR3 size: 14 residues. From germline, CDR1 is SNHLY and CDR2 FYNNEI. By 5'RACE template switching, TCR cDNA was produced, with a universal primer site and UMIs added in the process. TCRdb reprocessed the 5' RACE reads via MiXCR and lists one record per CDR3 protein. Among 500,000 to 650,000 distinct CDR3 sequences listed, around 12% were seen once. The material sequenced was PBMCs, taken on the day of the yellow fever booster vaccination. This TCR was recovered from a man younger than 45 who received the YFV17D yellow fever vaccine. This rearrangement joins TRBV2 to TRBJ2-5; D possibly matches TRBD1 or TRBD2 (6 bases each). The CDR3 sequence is CASTRLGGLETQYF. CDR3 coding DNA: TGTGCCAGCACTCGCCTTGGGGGGCTTGAGACCCAGTACTTC.